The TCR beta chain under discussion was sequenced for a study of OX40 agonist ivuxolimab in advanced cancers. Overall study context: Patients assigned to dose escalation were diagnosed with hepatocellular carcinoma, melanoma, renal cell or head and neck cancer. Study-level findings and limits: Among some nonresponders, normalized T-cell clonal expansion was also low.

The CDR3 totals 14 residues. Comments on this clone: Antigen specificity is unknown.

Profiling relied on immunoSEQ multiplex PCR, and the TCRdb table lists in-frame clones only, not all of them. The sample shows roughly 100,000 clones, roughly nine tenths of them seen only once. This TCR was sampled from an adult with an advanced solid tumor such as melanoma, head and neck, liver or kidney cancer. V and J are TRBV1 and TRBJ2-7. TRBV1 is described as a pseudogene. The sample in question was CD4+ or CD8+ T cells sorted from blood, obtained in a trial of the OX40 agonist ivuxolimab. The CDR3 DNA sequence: TGCACCAGCAGCCAATTTCTCGGATCCTACGAGCAGTACTTC. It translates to CTSSQFLGSYEQYF.